The 27 T cell receptor beta chains listed next were all sequenced from one sample in a study of shared clonotypes between healthy human individuals. Profiling relied on immunoSEQ multiplex PCR, and the TCRdb table lists in-frame clones only, not all of them. Among 2.5 million or so clones listed, 90% to 95% were seen once. Sequenced: naive CD4+ T cells sorted from blood. The subset here: CD45RA+ positively selected. The source of these receptors is a man aged 18 to 30 in good health.

The chain links TRBV10-1 to TRBJ2-1; D possibly corresponds to TRBD1 (6 bases). Germline lookup yields CDR1 WNHNN and CDR2 SYGVQD (reference sequence). V was clipped by 0 bases and J by 10 bases, with 16 bases between them. The CDR3 length is 15 residues. This CDR3 reads CASSESAGALKEQFF. CDR3 DNA sequence: TGCGCCAGCAGTGAGTCTGCAGGGGCTCTAAAGGAGCAGTTCTTC.

The chain recombines TRBV10-1 with TRBJ2-7; D gene unclear. In germline, CDR1 is WNHNN, CDR2 SYGVQD (reference sequence). V gave up 2 bases and J gave up 2 bases, with 22 bases separating them. The CDR3 has 18 residues. CDR3 sequence reads: CASSEKKDGALAPYEQYF. CDR3 nucleotide sequence: TGCGCCAGCAGTGAGAAAAAGGACGGCGCCCTGGCCCCCTACGAGCAGTACTTC.

The chain is built from TRBV11-2 and TRBJ2-2; perhaps TRBD1 as D (5 bases). Trimming took off 1 base at V and 4 bases at J, with 10 bases between the two ends. The CDR3 length is 15 residues. Germline V CDR1 and CDR2: SGHAT, FQNNGV. CDR3 residues: CASSLGGSVTGELFF. As DNA, the CDR3 is TGTGCCAGCAGCTTAGGGGGCTCGGTCACCGGGGAGCTGTTTTTT.

Details on this clone: This sample includes further DNA sequences coding for the same CDR3. The gene calls are TRBV6-5 and TRBJ1-2; no clear D. Germline V gives CDR1 MNHEY, CDR2 SVGAGI. CDR3 length: 13 amino acids. Trimming left V 2 bases short and J 5 bases short, with 9 bases between. CDR3 sequence (DNA): TGTGCCAGCAGTTACCGGGCCGGGTATGGCTACACCTTC. Translating gives CASSYRAGYGYTF.

The chain is built from TRBV7-2 and TRBJ2-1; 9 bases align to TRBD2. CDR1 is SGHTA, CDR2 FQGNSA, per germline. This CDR3 is built from 12 residues. The J segment lost 15 bases and the V segment lost 2 bases, leaving 5 bases of the junction unmatched. CDR3 DNA sequence: TGTGCCAGCAGCTTACCGGGACTAGCTTGGTTCTTC. Protein sequence: CASSLPGLAWFF.

The chain joins TRBV25-1 to TRBJ2-1, with D perhaps matching TRBD1 (7 bases). V lost 3 bases to trimming and J lost 6 bases, with 18 bases between them. CDR3 size: 16 residues. Germline CDR1 MGHDK, CDR2 SYGVNS. CDR3 region: CASSDLRQGGGNEQFF. In nucleotides, the CDR3 is TGTGCCAGCAGTGACCTTCGTCAGGGGGGAGGCAATGAGCAGTTCTTC.

This chain links TRBV5-4 with TRBJ2-5; 8 positions match TRBD1. V shed 4 bases, J shed 4 bases, and the junction held 6 bases outside the gene matches. The CDR3 runs to 14 residues. CDR1 is SGHNT, CDR2 YYREEE, per germline (reference sequence). Here the CDR3 DNA reads TGTGCCAGCAGCCCAGGGGGCGAACGAGAGACCCAGTACTTC. As protein: CASSPGGERETQYF.

For the CDR3, the DNA is TGTGCCAGCAGCTTACCGGTGGGGGGGAACCCCTACGAGCAGTACTTC. Protein product: CASSLPVGGNPYEQYF. The chain links TRBV7-9 to TRBJ2-7; 7 nucleotides line up with TRBD2. Germline values: CDR1 SEHNR, CDR2 FQNEAQ (reference sequence). The CDR3 runs to 16 residues. The junction had 9 bases not matched to a gene; V was cut back by 2 bases and J by 2 bases.

The gene calls are TRBV5-4 and TRBJ1-1; D unresolved. The CDR3 is 15 amino acids. Deletions cut 0 bases from V and 4 bases from J, with 13 bases between. Per germline, CDR1 SGHNT and CDR2 YYREEE (reference sequence). In nucleotides, the CDR3 is TGTGCCAGCAGCTTGGGGCAGGTAGACTTCACTGAAGCTTTCTTT. Protein: CASSLGQVDFTEAFF.

Comments on this clone: This sample also contains other DNA sequences that code for the same CDR3. The chain has TRBV5-1 and TRBJ2-7, with 7 bases that match TRBD1. Per germline, CDR1 SGHRS and CDR2 YFSETQ. This CDR3 spans 14 amino acids. Unmatched junction bases numbered 5, after V lost 0 bases and J lost 5 bases. CDR3 nucleotide sequence: TGCGCCAGCAGCTTGGGGACAGGTGGGAACGAGCAGTACTTC. Its protein product is CASSLGTGGNEQYF.

CDR3 sequence (DNA): TGTGCCAGCAGCTTAGCGGAAGGGGTCGGGCAGTACTTC. The encoded protein is CASSLAEGVGQYF. The V and J genes are TRBV7-9 and TRBJ2-7; maybe TRBD1 (5 bases). Between the trimmed V and J ends, which lost 0 bases and 9 bases, there was a span of 12 bases. The germline CDR1 and CDR2 sequences are SEHNR and FQNEAQ (reference sequence). The CDR3 contains 13 residues.

To note about this clone: Other nucleotide sequences from this sample produce the same CDR3. This rearrangement joins TRBV5-1 to TRBJ2-2; D call uncertain. CDR1 and CDR2 from the germline V gene are SGHRS and YFSETQ. V dropped 4 bases and J dropped 4 bases, with 11 bases sitting between them. The CDR3 has 14 residues. CDR3 residues: CASSLRQGTGELFF. For the CDR3, the DNA is TGCGCCAGCAGCCTACGACAAGGCACCGGGGAGCTGTTTTTT.

This chain uses TRBV2 with TRBJ2-2, with D uncertain. Germline V lookup: CDR1 SNHLY, CDR2 FYNNEI. V was trimmed by 0 bases and J by 4 bases, leaving 9 bases between them. The CDR3 has 15 residues. The CDR3 spells CASSEAFGTTGELFF. The CDR3 DNA sequence: TGTGCCAGCAGTGAAGCGTTTGGAACCACCGGGGAGCTGTTTTTT.

The rearrangement uses TRBV7-9 and TRBJ1-1, with a possible D match to TRBD1 (6 bases). This CDR3 region has 16 residues. Germline-derived CDR1 and CDR2 are SEHNR and FQNEAQ (reference sequence). V dropped 6 bases and J dropped 0 bases, with 17 bases sitting between them. The CDR3 loop is CASRRQAMGMNTEAFF. CDR3 in DNA: TGTGCCAGCAGAAGACAGGCGATGGGGATGAACACTGAAGCTTTCTTT.

This chain uses TRBV7-9 with TRBJ2-5, with 13 nucleotides matching TRBD2. The CDR3 is 18 residues long. Trimming took 6 bases from V and 4 from J; bases not matched to a gene: 14. CDR1 is SEHNR, CDR2 FQNEAQ, per germline (reference sequence). The CDR3 loop reads CASSRGRLAGGSGETQYF. The CDR3 nucleotides are TGTGCCAGCAGTAGAGGCCGACTAGCGGGAGGATCGGGAGAGACCCAGTACTTC.

The chain joins TRBV5-1 to TRBJ2-3; no clear D gene. The V end lost 4 bases, the J end lost 2 bases, and 14 bases lay between the germline ends. This CDR3 comprises 15 residues. Germline-derived CDR1 and CDR2 are SGHRS and YFSETQ. The CDR3 DNA is TGCGCCAGCAGCATCCCCAGACATTCCACAGATACGCAGTATTTT. This sequence encodes CASSIPRHSTDTQYF.

This chain joins TRBV11-2 and TRBJ1-3, with no clear D. Germline V gene data show CDR1 as SGHAT and CDR2 as FQNNGV. CDR3 size: 16 residues. Trimming stripped 0 bases from V and 0 bases from J, with 9 bases between. CDR3 coding DNA: TGTGCCAGCAGCTTAGAGGCCACCCTCTCTGGAAACACCATATATTTT. Protein: CASSLEATLSGNTIYF.

Worth noting for this clone: This sample also contains other DNA sequences that code for the same CDR3. V and J are TRBV6-5 and TRBJ2-5, with D tentatively TRBD2 (6 bases). Germline V CDR1 and CDR2: MNHEY, SVGAGI. Trimming stripped 6 bases from V and 1 base from J, with 9 bases between. This CDR3 is built from 13 residues. The CDR3 reads CASSRTIQETQYF. The CDR3 DNA sequence: TGTGCCAGCAGCAGGACTATCCAAGAGACCCAGTACTTC.

As regards this clone: The same CDR3 also results from other DNA sequences found in this sample. The chain is built from TRBV7-9 and TRBJ1-1; D is undetermined. Germline V CDR1 and CDR2: SEHNR, FQNEAQ (reference sequence). V lost 1 base and J lost 1, with 4 bases in between. The CDR3 totals 13 residues. The CDR3 is CASSLDRNTEAFF. CDR3 DNA sequence: TGTGCCAGCAGCTTAGATAGGAACACTGAAGCTTTCTTT.

Worth noting for this clone: This sample includes further DNA sequences coding for the same CDR3. The V gene is TRBV30, the J gene TRBJ1-2, with unresolved D. The CDR3 loop spans 13 amino acids. In germline, CDR1 is GTSNPN, CDR2 SVGIG (reference sequence). Trimming took off 0 bases at V and 3 bases at J, with 8 bases between the two ends. CDR3 amino acids: CAWSVRRDYGYTF. CDR3 nucleotides: TGTGCCTGGAGTGTACGGAGGGACTATGGCTACACCTTC.

The V and J genes are TRBV4-3 and TRBJ1-5; no firm D call. CDR3 size: 16 residues. Trimming took off 0 bases at V and 5 bases at J, with 14 bases between the two ends. Germline V gene lookup returns CDR1 LGHNA and CDR2 YSLEER. This CDR3 reads CASSQDYTRLDQPQHF. The CDR3, as DNA: TGCGCCAGCAGCCAAGATTACACCCGACTGGATCAGCCCCAGCATTTT.

The CDR3, as DNA: TGCGCCAGCAGCCTACGACAGGGAGGCATTCAGTACTTC. Translation: CASSLRQGGIQYF. This sequence joins TRBV5-1 and TRBJ2-4; TRBD1 might be the D (7 bases). Germline V gene sequence: CDR1 SGHRS, CDR2 YFSETQ. Between the trimmed V and J ends, which lost 4 bases and 9 bases, there was a span of 14 bases. This CDR3 has 13 residues.

This clone was detected only once. The chain joins TRBV5-1 to TRBJ2-3, with D unclear. This CDR3 has 16 residues. The germline V gene encodes CDR1 SGHRS and CDR2 YFSETQ. The V end was cut by 0 bases, the J end by 1 base, with 12 bases between. The CDR3 spells CASSLEALSGTDTQYF. As DNA, the CDR3 is TGCGCCAGCAGCTTGGAAGCCCTTTCGGGCACAGATACGCAGTATTTT.

The V call is TRBV7-9, the J call TRBJ1-6, with TRBD1 matching over 7 bases. The ends lost 5 bases at V and 7 bases at J; junction bases unmatched: 8. This CDR3 contains 15 residues. Germline values: CDR1 SEHNR, CDR2 FQNEAQ (reference sequence). Written as DNA, the CDR3 is TGTGCCAGCAGCCCACCGGGACAGAGGAATTCACCCCTCCACTTT. Protein: CASSPPGQRNSPLHF. The entire variable domain, with the rest obtained from reference TRBV7-9 and TRBJ1-6, is as follows: DTGVSQNPRHKITKRGQNVTFRCDPISEHNRLYWYRQTLGQGPEFLTYFQNEAQLEKSRLLSDRFSAERPKGSFSTLEIQRTEQGDSAMYLCASSPPGQRNSPLHFGNGTRLTVT.

V gene TRBV11-2 combines with J gene TRBJ2-7; D gene unclear. The germline V gene encodes CDR1 SGHAT and CDR2 FQNNGV. CDR3 length: 15 residues. V lost 1 base and J lost 0, with 10 bases in between. This CDR3 reads CASSLVVGPSYEQYF. For the CDR3, the DNA is TGTGCCAGCAGCTTAGTTGTGGGCCCCTCCTACGAGCAGTACTTC.

The V call is TRBV4-3, the J call TRBJ2-7; 9 nucleotides align to TRBD1. The germline CDR1 and CDR2 sequences are LGHNA and YSLEER. The V gene end was trimmed by 3 bases and the J gene end by 3 bases; junction bases not matched to a gene: 15. The CDR3 sequence is 18 residues long. Here the CDR3 reads CASSQYLHPGQGVYEQYF. CDR3 sequence (DNA): TGCGCCAGCAGCCAGTACCTCCATCCGGGACAGGGAGTCTACGAGCAGTACTTC.

As to this clone: At the DNA level, this CDR3 is encoded by other sequences in the same sample as well. The rearrangement uses TRBV18 and TRBJ1-5; tentatively, D is TRBD1 (6 bases). The CDR3 runs to 13 residues. Germline V lookup: CDR1 KGHSH, CDR2 LQKENI. The V end lost 3 bases, the J end lost 5 bases, and 8 bases lay between the germline ends. The CDR3 DNA reads as TGTGCCAGCTCACCTGACAGGTATCAGCCCCAGCATTTT. The encoded protein is CASSPDRYQPQHF.